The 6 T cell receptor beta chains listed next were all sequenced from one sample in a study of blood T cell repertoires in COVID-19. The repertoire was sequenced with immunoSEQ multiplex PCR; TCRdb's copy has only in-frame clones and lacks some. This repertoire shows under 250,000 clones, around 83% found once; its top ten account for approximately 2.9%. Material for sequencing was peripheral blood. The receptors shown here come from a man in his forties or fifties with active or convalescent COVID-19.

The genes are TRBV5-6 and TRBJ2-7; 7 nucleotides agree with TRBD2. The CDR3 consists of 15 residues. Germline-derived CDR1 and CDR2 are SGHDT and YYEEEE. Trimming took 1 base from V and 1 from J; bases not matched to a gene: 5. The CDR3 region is CASSLWGSGSYEQYF. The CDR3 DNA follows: TGTGCCAGCAGCTTGTGGGGTAGCGGGTCCTACGAGCAGTACTTC.

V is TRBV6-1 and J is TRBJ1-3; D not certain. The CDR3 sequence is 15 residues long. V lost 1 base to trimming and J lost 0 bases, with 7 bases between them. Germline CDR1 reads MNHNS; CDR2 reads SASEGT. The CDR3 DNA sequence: TGTGCCAGCAGTGAAGACGCGAGCTCTGGAAACACCATATATTTT. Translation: CASSEDASSGNTIYF.

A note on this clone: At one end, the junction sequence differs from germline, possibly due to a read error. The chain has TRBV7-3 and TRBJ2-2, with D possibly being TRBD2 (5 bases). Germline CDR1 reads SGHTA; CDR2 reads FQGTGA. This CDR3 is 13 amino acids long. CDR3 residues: CASSAKAHRGAVF. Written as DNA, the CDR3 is TGTGCCAGCAGCGCAAAGGCCCACCGGGGAGCTGTTTTT.

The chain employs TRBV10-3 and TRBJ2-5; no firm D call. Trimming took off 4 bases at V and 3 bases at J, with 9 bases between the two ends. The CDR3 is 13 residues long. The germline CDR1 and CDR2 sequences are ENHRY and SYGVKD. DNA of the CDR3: TGTGCCATCAGTGGAGCTTCCGAAGAGACCCAGTACTTC. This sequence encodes CAISGASEETQYF.

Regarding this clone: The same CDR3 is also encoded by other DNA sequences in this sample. The CDR3 DNA reads TGTGCCAGTACCTCGGGTTATAGCAATCAGCCCCAGCATTTT. Amino acid sequence: CASTSGYSNQPQHF. The V call is TRBV19, the J call TRBJ1-5; D gene uncertain. The germline V gene encodes CDR1 LNHDA and CDR2 SQIVND (reference sequence). The CDR3 covers 14 residues. The ends were cut back, 7 bases at V and 0 bases at J, with 10 bases in the middle.

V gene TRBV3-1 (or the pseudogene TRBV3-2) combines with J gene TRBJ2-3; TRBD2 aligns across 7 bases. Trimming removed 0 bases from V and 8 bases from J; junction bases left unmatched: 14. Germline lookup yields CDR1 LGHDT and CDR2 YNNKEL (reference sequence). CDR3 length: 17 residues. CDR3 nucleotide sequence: TGTGCCAGCAGCCAAGATAGGAGAGAGCCACCGGGGGGTACGCAGTATTTT. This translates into CASSQDRREPPGGTQYF.